A selection of T cell receptor beta chains follows, all from one sample in a study of response to subunit inactivated influenza vaccine. Each CDR3 protein is one row after TCRdb ran MiXCR on the RT-PCR reads. The repertoire consists of fewer than 650,000 distinct CDR3 sequences, with roughly 13% occurring once and the leading ten covering over 10%. This specimen consisted of PBMCs from blood, obtained 45 days after vaccination. Receptor source: a middle-aged man who received an inactivated influenza vaccine. Both conserved end residues are part of each CDR3. A D gene is named only where the DNA matches it firmly. Only part of the rows carry a size: once, few, many, or a class if the clone is expanded.

abundance: .; d_gene: TRBD2; v_gene: TRBV7-2; j_gene: TRBJ2-3; CDR3aa: CASSFTSAERYF; CDR3nt: TGTGCCAGCAGCTTTACTAGCGCTGAGAGGTATTTT
abundance: few; d_gene: .; v_gene: TRBV7-2; j_gene: TRBJ2-7; CDR3aa: CASSRRTLEGEQYF; CDR3nt: TGTGCCAGCAGTCGAAGGACTTTAGAGGGGGAGCAGTACTTC
abundance: .; d_gene: TRBD2; v_gene: TRBV5-5; j_gene: TRBJ2-1; CDR3aa: CASSLGRTSGANEQFF; CDR3nt: TGTGCCAGCAGCTTGGGCCGGACTAGCGGGGCCAATGAGCAGTTCTTC
abundance: many; d_gene: TRBD1; v_gene: TRBV12-3/TRBV12-4; j_gene: TRBJ1-1; CDR3aa: CASSPGQATEAFF; CDR3nt: TGTGCCAGCAGTCCGGGACAGGCCACTGAAGCTTTCTTT
abundance: .; d_gene: TRBD2; v_gene: TRBV5-1; j_gene: TRBJ2-7; CDR3aa: CASSSGLAGKGEQYF; CDR3nt: TGCGCCAGCAGCTCGGGACTAGCGGGAAAGGGTGAGCAGTACTTC
abundance: .; d_gene: TRBD2; v_gene: TRBV20-1; j_gene: TRBJ2-7; CDR3aa: CSARDPAGVAYEQYF; CDR3nt: TGCAGTGCTAGAGATCCAGCGGGGGTCGCCTACGAGCAGTACTTC
abundance: many; d_gene: .; v_gene: TRBV6-5; j_gene: TRBJ2-3; CDR3aa: CASSYSAATDTQYF; CDR3nt: TGTGCCAGCAGTTACTCGGCAGCCACAGATACGCAGTATTTT
abundance: few; d_gene: .; v_gene: TRBV4-3; j_gene: TRBJ2-3; CDR3aa: CASSQDRYGELSTDTQYF; CDR3nt: TGCGCCAGCAGCCAAGATCGGTACGGGGAGCTAAGCACAGATACGCAGTATTTT
abundance: many; d_gene: .; v_gene: TRBV7-2; j_gene: TRBJ1-6; CDR3aa: CASSLYNSPLHF; CDR3nt: TGTGCCAGCAGCTTATATAATTCACCCCTCCACTTT
abundance: .; d_gene: .; v_gene: TRBV29-1; j_gene: TRBJ2-5; CDR3aa: CSAELGPETQYF; CDR3nt: TGCAGCGCTGAACTAGGACCAGAGACCCAGTACTTC
abundance: .; d_gene: .; v_gene: TRBV6-2/TRBV6-3; j_gene: TRBJ1-5; CDR3aa: CASIPGVGGPQHF; CDR3nt: TGTGCCAGCATACCAGGGGTTGGGGGGCCCCAGCATTTT
abundance: .; d_gene: TRBD1; v_gene: TRBV6-2/TRBV6-3; j_gene: TRBJ2-7; CDR3aa: CASSQDRKRQYF; CDR3nt: TGTGCCAGCAGCCAGGACAGGAAGAGGCAGTACTTC
abundance: .; d_gene: TRBD2; v_gene: TRBV5-1; j_gene: TRBJ2-1; CDR3aa: CASSLAGGSINEQFF; CDR3nt: TGCGCCAGCAGCTTGGCGGGAGGGAGTATCAATGAGCAGTTCTTC
abundance: many; d_gene: .; v_gene: TRBV25-1; j_gene: TRBJ2-2; CDR3aa: CASSPGGNTGELFF; CDR3nt: TGTGCCAGCAGTCCAGGTGGGAACACCGGGGAGCTGTTTTTT
abundance: .; d_gene: .; v_gene: TRBV29-1; j_gene: TRBJ2-1; CDR3aa: CSVVQGYTYNEQFF; CDR3nt: TGCAGCGTTGTTCAGGGGTACACCTACAATGAGCAGTTCTTC
abundance: few; d_gene: .; v_gene: TRBV5-5; j_gene: TRBJ2-7; CDR3aa: CASSQTFYEQYF; CDR3nt: TGTGCCAGCAGCCAGACCTTCTACGAGCAGTACTTC
abundance: .; d_gene: .; v_gene: TRBV19; j_gene: TRBJ2-7; CDR3aa: CATSAGNPYEQYF; CDR3nt: TGTGCCACCTCCGCGGGTAACCCCTACGAGCAGTACTTC
abundance: many; d_gene: .; v_gene: TRBV12-3/TRBV12-4; j_gene: TRBJ1-1; CDR3aa: CASTAQPNTEAFF; CDR3nt: TGTGCCAGCACCGCTCAACCAAACACTGAAGCTTTCTTT
abundance: .; d_gene: .; v_gene: TRBV11-2; j_gene: TRBJ2-7; CDR3aa: CASSPSMGGLYEQYF; CDR3nt: TGTGCCAGCAGCCCCAGCATGGGGGGTCTCTACGAGCAGTACTTC
abundance: few; d_gene: .; v_gene: TRBV12-3/TRBV12-4; j_gene: TRBJ2-7; CDR3aa: CASRQGTVYEQYF; CDR3nt: TGTGCCAGCAGGCAGGGCACCGTCTACGAGCAGTACTTC
abundance: few; d_gene: TRBD2; v_gene: TRBV10-3; j_gene: TRBJ2-1; CDR3aa: CAISVLAGGYNEQFF; CDR3nt: TGTGCCATCAGTGTACTAGCGGGGGGATACAATGAGCAGTTCTTC
abundance: .; d_gene: .; v_gene: TRBV19; j_gene: TRBJ2-7; CDR3aa: CASSITRSSYEQYF; CDR3nt: TGTGCCAGTAGTATTACACGGAGCTCCTACGAGCAGTACTTC
abundance: few; d_gene: .; v_gene: TRBV4-2; j_gene: TRBJ2-7; CDR3aa: CASSQVRDEFYEQYF; CDR3nt: TGTGCCAGCAGCCAAGTCCGGGACGAGTTCTACGAGCAGTACTTC
abundance: .; d_gene: .; v_gene: TRBV20-1; j_gene: TRBJ2-7; CDR3aa: CSARELGAYEQYF; CDR3nt: TGCAGTGCTAGAGAACTCGGGGCCTACGAGCAGTACTTC
abundance: few; d_gene: .; v_gene: TRBV27; j_gene: TRBJ1-1; CDR3aa: CASSLVGGFGTEAFF; CDR3nt: TGTGCCAGCAGTTTAGTGGGGGGCTTTGGCACTGAAGCTTTCTTT
abundance: few; d_gene: TRBD2; v_gene: TRBV4-3; j_gene: TRBJ2-3; CDR3aa: CASSPLSSGAPTDTQYF; CDR3nt: TGCGCCAGCAGCCCGCTGTCTAGCGGGGCGCCTACAGATACGCAGTATTTT
abundance: .; d_gene: TRBD2; v_gene: TRBV7-9; j_gene: TRBJ2-5; CDR3aa: CASSLHSRLAGKETQYF; CDR3nt: TGTGCCAGCAGCTTACACTCCAGACTAGCGGGAAAAGAGACCCAGTACTTC
abundance: once; d_gene: TRBD2; v_gene: TRBV28; j_gene: TRBJ2-1; CDR3aa: CASSSSGLAGTSSYNEQFF; CDR3nt: TGTGCCAGCAGTTCCTCGGGACTAGCGGGGACAAGCTCCTACAATGAGCAGTTCTTC
abundance: .; d_gene: .; v_gene: TRBV10-3; j_gene: TRBJ2-3; CDR3aa: CAINSLQGLRADTQYF; CDR3nt: TGTGCCATTAATTCCCTCCAGGGATTGAGGGCAGATACGCAGTATTTT
abundance: few; d_gene: .; v_gene: TRBV20-1; j_gene: TRBJ1-1; CDR3aa: CSARVGGTNTEAFF; CDR3nt: TGCAGTGCTAGAGTAGGCGGGACGAACACTGAAGCTTTCTTT
abundance: few; d_gene: TRBD2; v_gene: TRBV7-2; j_gene: TRBJ2-1; CDR3aa: CASSRGLADYNEQFF; CDR3nt: TGTGCCAGCAGCCGAGGACTAGCAGATTACAATGAGCAGTTCTTC
abundance: few; d_gene: TRBD1; v_gene: TRBV6-5; j_gene: TRBJ2-5; CDR3aa: CASSYEGDRGTQYF; CDR3nt: TGTGCCAGCAGTTACGAGGGGGACAGGGGGACCCAGTACTTC
abundance: .; d_gene: .; v_gene: TRBV4-2; j_gene: TRBJ2-3; CDR3aa: CASSQDGSDPTDTQYF; CDR3nt: TGTGCCAGCAGCCAAGATGGTAGCGACCCCACAGATACGCAGTATTTT
abundance: .; d_gene: TRBD2; v_gene: TRBV9; j_gene: TRBJ2-2; CDR3aa: CASSVGASGRPNTGELFF; CDR3nt: TGTGCCAGCAGCGTAGGGGCTAGCGGGAGGCCAAACACCGGGGAGCTGTTTTTT
abundance: .; d_gene: .; v_gene: TRBV3-1; j_gene: TRBJ1-2; CDR3aa: CASSIGTAGYTF; CDR3nt: TGTGCCAGCAGCATAGGGACTGCTGGCTACACCTTC
abundance: few; d_gene: TRBD2; v_gene: TRBV6-1; j_gene: TRBJ2-7; CDR3aa: CASSRTSGREEQYF; CDR3nt: TGTGCCAGCAGTAGGACTAGCGGGAGAGAGGAGCAGTACTTC
abundance: .; d_gene: .; v_gene: TRBV9; j_gene: TRBJ2-5; CDR3aa: CASSLGTRQETQYF; CDR3nt: TGTGCCAGCAGCCTTGGCACTAGACAAGAGACCCAGTACTTC
abundance: .; d_gene: .; v_gene: TRBV11-3; j_gene: TRBJ2-2; CDR3aa: CASSPRGTQNTGELFF; CDR3nt: TGTGCCAGCAGCCCCCGGGGTACTCAGAACACCGGGGAGCTGTTTTTT
abundance: .; d_gene: .; v_gene: TRBV20-1; j_gene: TRBJ1-6; CDR3aa: CSARDQQVSPLHF; CDR3nt: TGCAGTGCTAGAGATCAACAGGTGTCACCCCTCCACTTT
abundance: few; d_gene: TRBD2; v_gene: TRBV5-1; j_gene: TRBJ2-3; CDR3aa: CASSPTWTSGRGLDTQYF; CDR3nt: TGCGCCAGCAGCCCTACCTGGACTAGCGGGAGAGGTTTGGATACGCAGTATTTT
abundance: many; d_gene: .; v_gene: TRBV4-3; j_gene: TRBJ2-7; CDR3aa: CASSQGPPAGTYEQYF; CDR3nt: TGCGCCAGCAGCCAAGGACCTCCCGCGGGTACGTACGAGCAGTACTTC
abundance: many; d_gene: .; v_gene: TRBV6-1; j_gene: TRBJ1-1; CDR3aa: CASSQGAGTEAFF; CDR3nt: TGTGCCAGCAGTCAAGGTGCGGGGACTGAAGCTTTCTTT
abundance: many; d_gene: .; v_gene: TRBV20-1; j_gene: TRBJ2-1; CDR3aa: CSARAGARNRNEQFF; CDR3nt: TGCAGTGCTAGGGCGGGGGCGAGGAATAGGAATGAGCAGTTCTTC
abundance: .; d_gene: .; v_gene: TRBV14; j_gene: TRBJ1-6; CDR3aa: CASSRSASSYNSPLHF; CDR3nt: TGTGCCAGCAGCCGGTCAGCGAGCTCCTATAATTCACCCCTCCACTTT
abundance: .; d_gene: TRBD2; v_gene: TRBV7-9; j_gene: TRBJ2-1; CDR3aa: CASSPGTSGRAGQFF; CDR3nt: TGTGCCAGCAGCCCCGGGACTAGCGGGAGGGCCGGGCAGTTCTTC
abundance: few; d_gene: .; v_gene: TRBV18; j_gene: TRBJ2-3; CDR3aa: CASSPSRTGHTDTQYF; CDR3nt: TGTGCCAGCTCACCGAGCAGAACAGGGCACACAGATACGCAGTATTTT